These 27 T cell receptor beta chains came from one sample sequenced in a study of cytomegalovirus exposure and HLA in healthy donors. 13 Jbeta primers and 60 Vbeta primers were used for the PCR. TCRdb's copy holds only in-frame clones and misses some; the assay was immunoSEQ multiplex PCR. This sample's clone table lists 200,000 or so clones. Sequenced material: PBMCs. These receptors all stem from a boy younger than 18 in good health and CMV-seronegative.

The gene calls are TRBV27 and TRBJ2-2; D possibly corresponds to TRBD2 (5 bases). Germline V gene data show CDR1 as MNHEY and CDR2 as SMNVEV (reference sequence). The CDR3 loop spans 13 amino acids. Trimming stripped 7 bases from V and 10 bases from J, with 16 bases between. In DNA, the CDR3 is TGTGCCAGCACTCCCGGTGGGCTAGCGGAGCTGTTTTTT. This gives the protein CASTPGGLAELFF.

The chain uses TRBV6-1 and TRBJ2-7; maybe TRBD1 (6 bases). V lost 5 bases and J 0 bases, leaving 14 bases between the germline ends. The length of the CDR3 is 15 residues. Germline-derived CDR1 and CDR2 are MNHNS and SASEGT. CDR3 sequence (DNA): TGTGCCAGCAGTCCCGACAGGTACCTCTCCTACGAGCAGTACTTC. Amino acid sequence: CASSPDRYLSYEQYF.

Remarks on this clone: Other DNA sequences in the same sample also yield this CDR3. The V gene is TRBV30, the J gene TRBJ2-5, with D uncertain. The J call is uncertain, as TRBJ2-7 better fits the DNA end. Germline V gene data show CDR1 as GTSNPN and CDR2 as SVGIG (reference sequence). The CDR3 contains 11 residues. The chain's CDR3 is CAWSVRYEQYF. For the CDR3, the DNA is TGTGCCTGGAGTGTACGGTACGAGCAGTACTTC.

The gene calls are TRBV28 and TRBJ2-2; 7 bases line up with TRBD1. V gave up 7 bases and J gave up 2 bases; unmatched junction bases: 10. The CDR3 is 16 residues long. Germline V lookup: CDR1 MDHEN, CDR2 SYDVKM. The CDR3 reads CASNRNRDRNTGELFF. CDR3 in DNA: TGTGCCAGCAACAGAAACCGGGACAGAAACACCGGGGAGCTGTTTTTT.

The chain recombines TRBV4-3 with TRBJ1-2; D gene uncertain. The germline V and J ends were trimmed by 0 bases and 2 bases, with 4 bases remaining between them. Germline V gene lookup returns CDR1 LGHNA and CDR2 YSLEER. The CDR3 is made up of 13 amino acids. CDR3 region: CASSQDKNYGYTF. Written as DNA, the CDR3 is TGCGCCAGCAGCCAAGACAAAAACTATGGCTACACCTTC.

The chain links TRBV30 to TRBJ1-2; D not resolved. This CDR3 spans 11 amino acids. Germline assignment: CDR1 GTSNPN and CDR2 SVGIG (reference sequence). Between the trimmed V and J ends, which lost 5 bases and 4 bases, there was a span of 8 bases. The CDR3 loop reads CAWDTIYGYTF. DNA for the CDR3: TGTGCCTGGGATACAATCTATGGCTACACCTTC.

CDR3 sequence reads: CASSTRTGDDTQYF. The CDR3 nucleotides are TGTGCCAGCAGCACCCGGACAGGGGACGATACGCAGTATTTT. The chain recombines TRBV7-3 with TRBJ2-3; 9 positions match TRBD1. The CDR3 extends over 14 amino acids. CDR1 and CDR2 (germline): SGHTA, FQGTGA. V lost 5 bases to trimming and J lost 6 bases; unmatched junction nucleotides: 6.

The genes are TRBV27 and TRBJ1-1; a possible D gene is TRBD1 (5 bases). V was pared by 2 bases and J by 8 bases, with 36 bases between. The V gene's germline CDR1 is MNHEY and CDR2 SMNVEV (reference sequence). CDR3 length: 21 residues. The CDR3 loop is CASSLGAPWGMMRRGISEAFF. CDR3 nucleotides: TGTGCCAGCAGTTTAGGGGCTCCTTGGGGGATGATGAGGAGGGGTATATCCGAAGCTTTCTTT.

The chain recombines TRBV25-1 with TRBJ2-5, with TRBD1 matching 8 bases. The CDR3 is 14 amino acids. V lost 6 bases to trimming and J lost 2 bases; unmatched junction nucleotides: 5. Germline values: CDR1 MGHDK, CDR2 SYGVNS. The CDR3 nucleotides read TGTGCCAGCAGCCGTGGGACAGGACAAGAGACCCAGTACTTC. This gives the protein CASSRGTGQETQYF.

This sequence joins TRBV4-1 and TRBJ1-1, with TRBD1 matching 10 bases. V shed 5 bases, J shed 2 bases, and the junction held 5 bases outside the gene matches. Germline V gene data show CDR1 as MGHRA and CDR2 as YSYEKL. CDR3 length equals 15 residues. In nucleotides, the CDR3 is TGCGCCAGCAGCTCCCGGGACAGGGGTAACACTGAAGCTTTCTTT. Translating it yields CASSSRDRGNTEAFF.

This chain uses TRBV5-5 with TRBJ1-1, with 8 bases identical to TRBD1. The ends lost 2 bases at V and 4 bases at J; junction bases unmatched: 4. Germline V gene lookup returns CDR1 SGHKS and CDR2 YYEKEE (reference sequence). The CDR3 is 14 residues long. The CDR3 region has the DNA TGTGCCAGCAGCTTACCAGGGGGCGGCACTGAAGCTTTCTTT. This encodes CASSLPGGGTEAFF.

This chain links TRBV6-5 with TRBJ2-5; no clear D. The CDR3 runs to 14 residues. V lost 6 bases and J lost 1, with 12 bases in between. Germline V CDR1 and CDR2: MNHEY, SVGAGI. CDR3 region: CASRRSAGQETQYF. CDR3 sequence (DNA): TGTGCCAGCAGAAGGTCGGCAGGCCAAGAGACCCAGTACTTC.

The chain has TRBV28 and TRBJ1-1; TRBD1 is a possible D gene (6 bases). The V gene lost 0 bases and the J gene lost 4 bases, with 18 bases spanning the gap. The germline CDR1 and CDR2 sequences are MDHEN and SYDVKM. The CDR3 extends over 17 amino acids. CDR3 coding DNA: TGTGCCAGCAGTTTATGGGGGGGGCCCCTCGCGGCCACTGAAGCTTTCTTT. Protein sequence: CASSLWGGPLAATEAFF.

The genes are TRBV19 and TRBJ1-2, with D possibly matching TRBD1 (6 bases). Trimming removed 4 bases from V and 8 bases from J, with 20 bases in between. This CDR3 is 15 amino acids long. Per germline, CDR1 LNHDA and CDR2 SQIVND (reference sequence). The chain's CDR3 is CASSSGGSSPKGYTF. CDR3 DNA: TGTGCCAGTAGTAGTGGGGGCTCCTCTCCTAAGGGCTACACCTTC. The variable domain in full, completed from reference TRBV19 and TRBJ1-2, reads DGGITQSPKYLFRKEGQNVTLSCEQNLNHDAMYWYRQDPGQGLRLIYYSQIVNDFQKGDIAEGYSVSREKKESFPLTVTSAQKNPTAFYLCASSSGGSSPKGYTFGSGTRLTVV.

The chain recombines TRBV5-1 with TRBJ1-2; no reliable D call. V was clipped by 2 bases and J by 6 bases, with 38 bases between them. This CDR3 region has 22 residues. Germline V lookup: CDR1 SGHRS, CDR2 YFSETQ. The CDR3 nucleotides are TGCGCCAGCAGCTTTTATTCGGTTGGGCGGGCGATTGATCTTAATTCGAGGGATGGCTACACCTTC. This gives the protein CASSFYSVGRAIDLNSRDGYTF.

J is TRBJ2-2 and V is TRBV29-1; 7 nucleotides line up with TRBD1. Germline V gene lookup returns CDR1 SQVTM and CDR2 ANQGSEA. The CDR3 runs to 15 residues. The ends lost 5 bases at V and 6 bases at J; junction bases unmatched: 12. CDR3 coding DNA: TGCAGCGTTCTTGGGCCAGGGGGTTGGCCCGGGGAGCTGTTTTTT. Protein product: CSVLGPGGWPGELFF.

This sequence joins TRBV7-2 and TRBJ1-4; 10 bases agree with TRBD1. V lost 1 base and J lost 0; bases outside the gene matches: 2. The CDR3 covers 17 residues. In germline, CDR1 is SGHTA, CDR2 FQGNSA. CDR3 sequence (DNA): TGTGCCAGCAGCTTAGTCGGACAGGGGGCAACTAATGAAAAACTGTTTTTT. It translates to CASSLVGQGATNEKLFF.

The V gene is TRBV11-2, the J gene TRBJ1-3, with a weak D call TRBD1 (5 bases). This CDR3 comprises 14 residues. The V gene's germline CDR1 is SGHAT and CDR2 FQNNGV. Between the trimmed V and J ends, which lost 4 bases and 7 bases, there was a span of 14 bases. The CDR3 reads CASSSARESNTIYF. The CDR3 nucleotides are TGTGCCAGCAGCTCAGCCAGGGAATCTAACACCATATATTTT.

As regards this clone: In the same sample, other DNA sequences code for this CDR3. The rearrangement joins TRBV6-5 to TRBJ2-2, with D perhaps TRBD1 (6 bases). CDR1 and CDR2 (germline): MNHEY, SVGAGI. The CDR3 has 16 residues. V was shortened by 0 bases and J by 3 bases, with 11 bases between the two germline ends. The CDR3: CASSYSRGVDTGELFF. The CDR3 DNA is TGTGCCAGCAGTTACTCCAGGGGCGTGGACACCGGGGAGCTGTTTTTT.

V gene TRBV19 combines with J gene TRBJ2-7; 7 bases line up with TRBD2. Trimming removed 3 bases from V and 2 bases from J; junction bases left unmatched: 7. The germline gives CDR1 LNHDA, CDR2 SQIVND (reference sequence). The CDR3 spans 15 residues. CDR3 coding DNA: TGTGCCAGTAGTATGGGCGGGGGTGCGACCTACGAGCAGTACTTC. It is translated as CASSMGGGATYEQYF. Looking up the rest from reference TRBV19 and TRBJ2-7 gives the full variable domain: DGGITQSPKYLFRKEGQNVTLSCEQNLNHDAMYWYRQDPGQGLRLIYYSQIVNDFQKGDIAEGYSVSREKKESFPLTVTSAQKNPTAFYLCASSMGGGATYEQYFGPGTRLTVT.

The gene calls are TRBV7-9 and TRBJ2-5, with 13 bases aligning to TRBD2. The CDR3 is 17 amino acids. With 6 bases clipped from V and 1 base from J, the junction kept 8 bases outside the gene matches. Germline-derived CDR1 and CDR2 are SEHNR and FQNEAQ (reference sequence). For the CDR3, the DNA is TGTGCCAGCAGGGCCCAGGGACTAGCGGGGTTCCAAGAGACCCAGTACTTC. Its translation is CASRAQGLAGFQETQYF.

The J gene is TRBJ1-2, the V gene TRBV25-1; D is ambiguous. CDR3 length: 15 amino acids. In germline, CDR1 is MGHDK, CDR2 SYGVNS. Trimming cost V 3 bases and J 4 bases, with 15 bases left between them. As DNA, the CDR3 is TGTGCCAGCAGTGATAGTCCAGGAACGATCTATGGCTACACCTTC. It specifies CASSDSPGTIYGYTF.

The V and J genes are TRBV6-5 and TRBJ1-3; D not certain. Trimming removed 8 bases at V and 0 bases at J, with 8 bases between. CDR3 length: 13 amino acids. Germline lookup yields CDR1 MNHEY and CDR2 SVGAGI. In DNA form, the CDR3 reads TGTGCCAGCCGAGAGGCCTCTGGAAACACCATATATTTT. Translated: CASREASGNTIYF.

The V and J genes are TRBV7-8 and TRBJ1-1, with D maybe TRBD1 (5 bases). Trimming removed 3 bases from V and 1 base from J, with 6 bases in between. Germline values: CDR1 SGHVS, CDR2 FQNEAQ. This CDR3 spans 13 amino acids. The CDR3 DNA is TGTGCCAGCAGCTTCCAGGGGAACACTGAAGCTTTCTTT. This sequence encodes CASSFQGNTEAFF.

This chain joins TRBV19 and TRBJ1-5; no definite D call. Per the germline V gene, CDR1 is LNHDA and CDR2 is SQIVND (reference sequence). The CDR3 runs to 15 residues. V lost 8 bases and J 2 bases, leaving 16 bases between the germline ends. The CDR3 sequence is CASGREPPGNQPQHF. The DNA for the CDR3 is TGTGCCAGTGGCCGGGAGCCCCCTGGCAATCAGCCCCAGCATTTT.

The CDR3 sequence: CASSPGTSGGHETQYF. The CDR3 nucleotides read TGTGCCAGCAGCCCTGGGACTAGCGGGGGCCACGAGACCCAGTACTTC. V gene TRBV7-2 combines with J gene TRBJ2-5; 14 nucleotides align to TRBD2. Germline lookup yields CDR1 SGHTA and CDR2 FQGNSA. V lost 5 bases to trimming and J lost 5 bases; unmatched junction nucleotides: 7. The CDR3 covers 16 residues.

The rearrangement joins TRBV5-1 to TRBJ2-5, with D possibly being TRBD1 (5 bases). The tail of the sequence fits TRBJ2-7 better, so the J call may be wrong. Germline CDR1 and CDR2: SGHRS and YFSETQ. The CDR3 is 14 amino acids. The CDR3 region has the DNA TGCGCCAGCAGCTTGGTTTCCAGGGACTACGAGCAGTACTTC. Residues: CASSLVSRDYEQYF.